This T cell receptor beta chain derives from a study of cytomegalovirus exposure and HLA in healthy donors. Use of 60 Vbeta and 13 Jbeta primers characterized the PCR. Sequencing used immunoSEQ multiplex PCR; TCRdb keeps in-frame clones, though not all of them. The sample shows about 93,000 clones, around four fifths of them seen only once. CDR3 length equals 13 residues. The V and J ends lost 5 bases and 1 base respectively, with 8 bases between them. Germline V gives CDR1 ENHRY, CDR2 SYGVKD. The chain uses TRBV10-3 and TRBJ1-1; D gene unclear. The receptor comes from a boy between 5 and 17 years old in good health and CMV-seronegative. Sequencing input: PBMCs. CDR3 DNA sequence: TGTGCCATCAGTAGAGATTCGAACACTGAAGCTTTCTTT. It is translated as CAISRDSNTEAFF.